A single sample is the source of the 19 T cell receptor beta chains below, sequenced in a study of blood T cell repertoires in COVID-19. TCRdb's table, derived via immunoSEQ multiplex PCR, lists solely in-frame clones and lacks some. The sample holds hundreds of thousands of clones, approximately 89% seen once. The sequencing sample was made of peripheral blood. The receptors here all came from a woman aged 18-29 years who had recovered from COVID-19.

V usage is TRBV19 and J usage is TRBJ1-4, with 9 bases fitting TRBD1. Germline CDR1 LNHDA, CDR2 SQIVND (reference sequence). V lost 3 bases to trimming and J lost 8 bases; unmatched junction nucleotides: 7. The CDR3 contains 15 residues. CDR3 protein: CASSIGQGSWEKLFF. CDR3 bases: TGTGCCAGTAGTATCGGACAGGGGTCATGGGAAAAACTGTTTTTT. The whole variable domain, remainder taken from reference TRBV19 and TRBJ1-4, is DGGITQSPKYLFRKEGQNVTLSCEQNLNHDAMYWYRQDPGQGLRLIYYSQIVNDFQKGDIAEGYSVSREKKESFPLTVTSAQKNPTAFYLCASSIGQGSWEKLFFGSGTQLSVL.

This clone was recorded once. V and J are TRBV10-3 and TRBJ1-1, with D tentatively TRBD1 (6 bases). With 6 bases removed from V and 4 bases from J, the gap between germline ends came to 15 bases. This CDR3 has 14 residues. CDR1 and CDR2 (germline): ENHRY, SYGVKD. The CDR3 DNA reads TGTGCCATCAGGGGGGCCAAGCCGGGCACTGAAGCTTTCTTT. This codes for CAIRGAKPGTEAFF.

The CDR3 DNA follows: TGTGCCAGCACTGGGAGCGGGAGAATTGAGCAGTTCTTC. Amino acids: CASTGSGRIEQFF. The chain is built from TRBV12-3 or TRBV12-4 and TRBJ2-1, with 8 bases identical to TRBD2. This CDR3 contains 13 residues. J was trimmed by 9 bases and V by 7 bases; bases with no gene match: 8.

The chain couples TRBV21-1 to TRBJ2-7; the table's D gene call, TRBD2, was not cross checked with the DNA. TRBV21-1 constitutes a pseudogene. CDR3 length: 16 residues. The CDR3: CASSKVVVGLCYEQYV. CDR3 DNA: TGTGCCAGCAGCAAAGTAGTAGTGGGACTTTGCTACGAGCAGTACGTC.

The rearrangement uses TRBV19 and TRBJ1-5, with D uncertain. The V end lost 6 bases, the J end lost 7 bases, and 10 bases lay between the germline ends. The CDR3 loop spans 12 amino acids. From germline, CDR1 is LNHDA and CDR2 SQIVND (reference sequence). The CDR3 region is CASSLAGQPQHF. CDR3 sequence (DNA): TGTGCCAGTAGCCTCGCCGGGCAGCCCCAGCATTTT.

This rearrangement joins TRBV6-5 to TRBJ1-1; no clear D gene. The CDR3 extends over 12 amino acids. Deletions cut 6 bases from V and 6 bases from J, with 11 bases between. Germline V CDR1 and CDR2: MNHEY, SVGAGI. CDR3 DNA sequence: TGTGCCAGCAGGAGGCGCGGAGCTGAAGCTTTCTTT. Residues: CASRRRGAEAFF.

The chain employs TRBV5-1 and TRBJ2-1; the match to TRBD2 covers 13 bases. J was trimmed by 6 bases and V by 4 bases; bases with no gene match: 4. The CDR3 spans 15 residues. The germline V gene has CDR1 SGHRS and CDR2 YFSETQ. The DNA of the CDR3 is TGCGCCAGCAGCGAGCGACTAGCGGGAGGCAATGAGCAGTTCTTC. This translates into CASSERLAGGNEQFF.

This clone was seen a single time. The chain uses TRBV5-8 and TRBJ2-4; 10 bases match TRBD2. Per the germline V gene, CDR1 is SGHTS and CDR2 is YDEGEE. The CDR3 runs 16 residues. Germline trimming cut 7 bases from V and 6 bases from J; bases unmatched to any gene: 13. This CDR3 is CASLGAAGGPVNIQYF. In nucleotides, the CDR3 is TGTGCCAGCCTTGGGGCAGCGGGAGGGCCTGTAAACATTCAGTACTTC. Complete variable domain (other parts from reference TRBV5-8 and TRBJ2-4): EAGVTQSPTHLIKTRGQQATLRCSPISGHTSVYWYQQALGLGLQFLLWYDEGEERNRGNFPPRFSGRQFPNYSSELNVNALELEDSALYLCASLGAAGGPVNIQYFGAGTRLSVL.

The chain couples TRBV7-9 to TRBJ2-6; tentatively, D is TRBD1 (5 bases). Trimming stripped 2 bases from V and 2 bases from J, with 7 bases between. Germline V gene sequence: CDR1 SEHNR, CDR2 FQNEAQ (reference sequence). The CDR3 has 15 amino acids. The CDR3 protein is CASSLFRAGANVLTF. For the CDR3, the DNA is TGTGCCAGCAGCTTATTCAGGGCTGGGGCCAACGTCCTGACTTTC.

The rearrangement joins TRBV27 to TRBJ2-4, with 12 bases fitting TRBD2. Per the germline V gene, CDR1 is MNHEY and CDR2 is SMNVEV (reference sequence). Trimming took 1 base from V and 7 from J; bases not matched to a gene: 8. CDR3 size: 17 residues. The CDR3: CASSLFPLAGGGNIQYF. CDR3 nucleotide sequence: TGTGCCAGCAGTTTATTCCCCCTAGCGGGGGGGGGTAACATTCAGTACTTC.

The V call is TRBV5-1, the J call TRBJ1-3, with 8 bases lining up with TRBD1. From germline, CDR1 is SGHRS and CDR2 YFSETQ. This CDR3 region has 18 residues. V was clipped by 2 bases and J by 3 bases; unmatched bases: 13. The CDR3 nucleotides read TGCGCCAGCAGCTTAAAACCAGGGGGCGAGGGAATTGGAAACACCATATATTTT. This codes for CASSLKPGGEGIGNTIYF. Filled out from reference TRBV5-1 and TRBJ1-3, the complete variable domain reads KAGVTQTPRYLIKTRGQQVTLSCSPISGHRSVSWYQQTPGQGLQFLFEYFSETQRNKGNFPGRFSGRQFSNSRSEMNVSTLELGDSALYLCASSLKPGGEGIGNTIYFGEGSWLTVV.

J is TRBJ2-1 and V is TRBV3-1 (or the pseudogene TRBV3-2), with 10 bases aligning to TRBD2. The trim removed 1 base at V and 6 bases at J, leaving 9 bases unmatched. This CDR3 comprises 17 residues. Germline CDR1 is LGHDT and CDR2 is YNNKEL (reference sequence). The DNA for the CDR3 is TGTGCCAGCAGCCAAGTGGTACTAGCGGGGACCCGCAATGAGCAGTTCTTC. It yields the protein CASSQVVLAGTRNEQFF.

This clone has a handful of counts. The chain has TRBV5-4 and TRBJ1-3; D not certain. The CDR3 spans 15 residues. Germline CDR1 is SGHNT and CDR2 is YYREEE (reference sequence). V lost 3 bases and J lost 0, with 10 bases in between. CDR3 DNA: TGTGCCAGCAGCTCAGGAGGGAGCTCTGGAAACACCATATATTTT. Its protein is CASSSGGSSGNTIYF.

The CDR3 DNA follows: TGTGCCAGCAGTTTATTAACCGGGACACCACCACCCCTCCACTTT. Translation: CASSLLTGTPPPLHF. This chain joins TRBV27 and TRBJ1-6; D might be TRBD1 (6 bases). This CDR3 contains 15 residues. V lost 1 base and J lost 11, with 15 bases in between. CDR1 and CDR2 from the germline V gene are MNHEY and SMNVEV (reference sequence).

The genes are TRBV7-9 and TRBJ2-2, with 7 bases matching TRBD2. The J segment lost 3 bases and the V segment lost 5 bases, leaving 9 bases of the junction unmatched. Germline V gene lookup returns CDR1 SEHNR and CDR2 FQNEAQ (reference sequence). This CDR3 comprises 16 residues. Here the CDR3 DNA reads TGTGCCAGCAGCATTAGGGCTAGCGGATACACCGGGGAGCTGTTTTTT. Translated: CASSIRASGYTGELFF.

The chain employs TRBV10-3 and TRBJ2-3; 9 bases line up with TRBD2. Germline CDR1 and CDR2: ENHRY and SYGVKD. The CDR3 runs 19 residues. Germline trimming cut 6 bases from V and 6 bases from J; bases unmatched to any gene: 22. This CDR3 reads CAISPDRIAGVVGSDTQYF. CDR3 nucleotide sequence: TGTGCCATCAGCCCTGACCGGATAGCGGGGGTCGTCGGCAGCGATACGCAGTATTTT.

This chain links TRBV3-1 (or the pseudogene TRBV3-2) with TRBJ1-3; D is ambiguous. The V end was cut by 8 bases, the J end by 0 bases, with 2 bases between. Germline V gene sequence: CDR1 LGHDT, CDR2 YNNKEL (reference sequence). CDR3 length: 11 residues. CDR3 region: CASLSGNTIYF. CDR3 DNA: TGTGCCAGCCTCTCTGGAAACACCATATATTTT.

The genes are TRBV9 and TRBJ2-1, with TRBD2 matching over 11 bases. The J segment lost 8 bases and the V segment lost 0 bases, leaving 4 bases of the junction unmatched. The CDR3 length is 15 residues. CDR1 and CDR2 from the germline V gene are SGDLS and YYNGEE. The CDR3 spells CASSVVGSGRDEQFF. The CDR3 coding sequence is TGTGCCAGCAGCGTAGTGGGTAGCGGGAGGGATGAGCAGTTCTTC. Variable domain in full (rest from reference TRBV9 and TRBJ2-1): DSGVTQTPKHLITATGQRVTLRCSPRSGDLSVYWYQQSLDQGLQFLIQYYNGEERAKGNILERFSAQQFPDLHSELNLSSLELGDSALYFCASSVVGSGRDEQFFGPGTRLTVL.

V usage is TRBV5-6 and J usage is TRBJ1-5; 9 nucleotides align to TRBD1. Looked up from germline, CDR1 is SGHDT and CDR2 is YYEEEE. The CDR3 totals 15 residues. Unmatched junction bases numbered 7, after V lost 2 bases and J lost 7 bases. As DNA, the CDR3 is TGTGCCAGCAGCTTCGGACAGGGGACTTTGCAGCCCCAGCATTTT. This sequence encodes CASSFGQGTLQPQHF.